Below, 24 T cell receptor beta chains from the same sample are listed, as sequenced in a study of technical replicates of blood from four donors. Sequenced by immunoSEQ multiplex PCR; TCRdb stores in-frame clones only, minus some. The repertoire has around 97,000 clones, about 95% of them found once; the top ten carry roughly 0.35%. Sequencing input: T cells isolated from PBMCs. The receptors derive from a human donor in good health.

This clone was counted a few times. The chain has TRBV29-1 and TRBJ2-7; D may be TRBD2 (5 bases). The V and J ends lost 7 bases and 4 bases respectively, with 11 bases between them. Germline-derived CDR1 and CDR2 are SQVTM and ANQGSEA. The CDR3 runs 11 residues. The CDR3: CSGGRGYEQYF. Written as DNA, the CDR3 is TGCAGCGGGGGAAGAGGGTACGAGCAGTACTTC.

The chain is built from TRBV7-8 and TRBJ1-1; D unclear. There are 13 residues in the CDR3. Trimming removed 3 bases at V and 2 bases at J, with 7 bases between. The V gene's germline CDR1 is SGHVS and CDR2 FQNEAQ. This CDR3 reads CASSFQYNTEAFF. Written as DNA, the CDR3 is TGTGCCAGCAGCTTCCAGTATAACACTGAAGCTTTCTTT.

J is TRBJ2-5 and V is TRBV5-3; 8 bases are shared with TRBD1. TRBV5-3 is classed as an ORF, of uncertain function. V lost 5 bases to trimming and J lost 1 base; unmatched junction nucleotides: 4. The CDR3 is 14 amino acids. The CDR3 spells CARRHTGGQETQYF. DNA for the CDR3: TGTGCCAGAAGACATACAGGGGGCCAAGAGACCCAGTACTTC.

The chain joins TRBV10-3 to TRBJ2-7, with a weak D call TRBD1 (6 bases). CDR3 length equals 12 residues. From germline, CDR1 is ENHRY and CDR2 SYGVKD. Trimming stripped 5 bases from V and 5 bases from J, with 10 bases between. Here the CDR3 reads CAISPQGNEQYF. CDR3 in DNA: TGTGCCATCAGTCCACAGGGAAACGAGCAGTACTTC.

The gene calls are TRBV9 and TRBJ2-1; D unclear. The V gene's germline CDR1 is SGDLS and CDR2 YYNGEE. The CDR3 covers 13 residues. V was shortened by 4 bases and J by 2 bases, with 7 bases between the two germline ends. Written as DNA, the CDR3 is TGTGCCAGCAGCCCAACTCCCTACAATGAGCAGTTCTTC. As protein: CASSPTPYNEQFF.

V usage is TRBV9 and J usage is TRBJ2-5; TRBD2 aligns across 10 bases. V lost 6 bases and J lost 5; bases outside the gene matches: 7. Germline CDR1 SGDLS, CDR2 YYNGEE. This CDR3 is 14 amino acids long. The CDR3 loop reads CASTRAGGYETQYF. CDR3 DNA: TGTGCCAGCACTAGAGCGGGAGGGTATGAGACCCAGTACTTC.

V is TRBV5-6 and J is TRBJ2-5; 8 nucleotides line up with TRBD1. Trimming took 2 bases from V and 5 from J; bases not matched to a gene: 20. This CDR3 contains 19 residues. The germline V gene encodes CDR1 SGHDT and CDR2 YYEEEE. CDR3 sequence (DNA): TGTGCCAGCAGCTTAGTTGGGTTAGAAGGGACAGGAAGACGGGAGACCCAGTACTTC. Encoded protein: CASSLVGLEGTGRRETQYF.

The CDR3 is CASSFKAGMLETQYF. The CDR3 region has the DNA TGTGCCAGCAGCTTTAAGGCAGGGATGTTAGAGACCCAGTACTTC. The rearrangement links TRBV7-8 to TRBJ2-5; D is perhaps TRBD1 (5 bases). V dropped 3 bases and J dropped 4 bases, with 15 bases sitting between them. This CDR3 spans 15 amino acids. The germline CDR1 and CDR2 sequences are SGHVS and FQNEAQ. Full variable domain (outside the CDR3, taken from reference TRBV7-8 and TRBJ2-5): GAGVSQSPRYKVAKRGQDVALRCDPISGHVSLFWYQQALGQGPEFLTYFQNEAQLDKSGLPSDRFFAERPEGSVSTLKIQRTQQEDSAVYLCASSFKAGMLETQYFGPGTRLLVL.

The chain carries TRBV7-2 and TRBJ1-3; D remains unclear. Germline lookup yields CDR1 SGHTA and CDR2 FQGNSA. The CDR3 contains 16 residues. The V gene lost 5 bases and the J gene lost 1 base, with 15 bases spanning the gap. The CDR3, as DNA: TGTGCCAGCAGCCCCAACTCCCCGGGGTCTGGAAACACCATATATTTT. This translates into CASSPNSPGSGNTIYF.

The rearrangement links TRBV28 to TRBJ1-4, with a tentative D call TRBD1 (5 bases). The CDR3 covers 14 residues. Trimming pared 2 bases from V and 5 bases from J, leaving 9 bases between. CDR1 MDHEN and CDR2 SYDVKM come from the germline V gene. The chain's CDR3 is CASSLGGLNEKLFF. The CDR3 DNA is TGTGCCAGCAGTTTAGGGGGACTGAATGAAAAACTGTTTTTT. The whole variable domain, remainder taken from reference TRBV28 and TRBJ1-4, is DVKVTQSSRYLVKRTGEKVFLECVQDMDHENMFWYRQDPGLGLRLIYFSYDVKMKEKGDIPEGYSVSREKKERFSLILESASTNQTSMYLCASSLGGLNEKLFFGSGTQLSVL.

For the CDR3, the DNA is TGCGCCAGCAGCCAAGGACGGGAGACCTCCTACAATGAGCAGTTCTTC. Protein product: CASSQGRETSYNEQFF. V and J are TRBV4-1 and TRBJ2-1; D might be TRBD2 (6 bases). The germline gives CDR1 MGHRA, CDR2 YSYEKL. This CDR3 has 16 amino acids. With 1 base removed from V and 0 bases from J, the gap between germline ends came to 10 bases.

The V call is TRBV4-3, the J call TRBJ2-3; 8 nucleotides align to TRBD2. The germline V gene has CDR1 LGHNA and CDR2 YSLEER. There are 16 residues in the CDR3. V was clipped by 0 bases and J by 4 bases; unmatched bases: 6. CDR3 DNA sequence: TGCGCCAGCAGCCAAGAGTTCAGCGGGAGCGCAGATACGCAGTATTTT. It yields the protein CASSQEFSGSADTQYF.

The V gene is TRBV6-5, the J gene TRBJ1-1, with D unresolved. The CDR3 loop spans 15 amino acids. Trimming removed 0 bases from V and 0 bases from J, with 8 bases in between. In germline, CDR1 is MNHEY, CDR2 SVGAGI. In DNA form, the CDR3 reads TGTGCCAGCAGTTACTCGTCGGGGTTGAACACTGAAGCTTTCTTT. This sequence encodes CASSYSSGLNTEAFF.

Concerning this clone: The same CDR3 can be traced to other DNA sequences in this sample. The chain combines TRBV7-8 with TRBJ2-7; D possibly corresponds to TRBD2 (6 bases). Trimming stripped 3 bases from V and 3 bases from J, with 15 bases between. Looked up from germline, CDR1 is SGHVS and CDR2 is FQNEAQ. CDR3 length: 15 residues. This chain's CDR3 is CASSLAVFSGYEQYF. CDR3 in DNA: TGTGCCAGCAGCTTGGCGGTTTTTAGCGGCTACGAGCAGTACTTC.

The chain links TRBV7-3 to TRBJ1-1; D is perhaps TRBD1 (6 bases). This CDR3 is 14 amino acids long. Between the trimmed V and J ends, which lost 6 bases and 1 base, there was a span of 12 bases. The germline gives CDR1 SGHTA, CDR2 FQGTGA. The CDR3: CASRTQGGNTEAFF. Here the CDR3 DNA reads TGTGCCAGCAGAACACAGGGTGGGAACACTGAAGCTTTCTTT. The full variable domain, with the rest looked up from reference TRBV7-3 and TRBJ1-1, is GAGVSQTPSNKVTEKGKYVELRCDPISGHTALYWYRQSLGQGPEFLIYFQGTGAADDSGLPNDRFFAVRPEGSVSTLKIQRTERGDSAVYLCASRTQGGNTEAFFGQGTRLTVV.

The chain has TRBV15 and TRBJ1-4; TRBD1 might be the D (5 bases). CDR1 is LNHNV, CDR2 YYDKDF, per germline (reference sequence). This CDR3 comprises 18 residues. Trimming stripped 0 bases from V and 3 bases from J, with 17 bases between. The CDR3 DNA reads as TGTGCCACCAGCAGAGATATAGGGGCGGTGGTAGCTAATGAAAAACTGTTTTTT. Translation gives CATSRDIGAVVANEKLFF.

The CDR3 DNA reads as TGTGCCAGCAGTGATCTAACAGGGGCCCGCACAGATACGCAGTATTTT. Translating it yields CASSDLTGARTDTQYF. This rearrangement joins TRBV25-1 to TRBJ2-3; 7 nucleotides align to TRBD1. From germline, CDR1 is MGHDK and CDR2 SYGVNS. The CDR3 has 16 amino acids. The V gene end was trimmed by 3 bases and the J gene end by 1 base; junction bases not matched to a gene: 7.

V usage is TRBV27 and J usage is TRBJ2-7, with D uncertain. The V end was cut by 3 bases, the J end by 3 bases, with 12 bases between. From germline, CDR1 is MNHEY and CDR2 SMNVEV (reference sequence). This CDR3 contains 14 residues. The DNA for the CDR3 is TGTGCCAGCAGTTTGTCTAATAATCACTACGAGCAGTACTTC. It codes for CASSLSNNHYEQYF.

The rearrangement uses TRBV7-8 and TRBJ2-7; 9 bases fit TRBD1. The V segment lost 5 bases and the J segment 7 bases; nucleotides outside the gene matches: 15. The germline CDR1 and CDR2 sequences are SGHVS and FQNEAQ. The CDR3 consists of 16 residues. CDR3 in DNA: TGTGCCAGCAGCGCAAAAAACGGGACAGGGATTTGGGAGCAGTACTTC. Translating it yields CASSAKNGTGIWEQYF.

The genes are TRBV27 and TRBJ1-2; 9 positions match TRBD1. Germline loops: CDR1 MNHEY, CDR2 SMNVEV (reference sequence). The CDR3 is 15 amino acids. Trimming at V came to 5 bases and at J to 4 bases, leaving 8 bases not matched to a gene. Written as DNA, the CDR3 is TGTGCCAGCAGTCTTATCGGGACAGGGCTCTATGGCTACACCTTC. This encodes CASSLIGTGLYGYTF.

The V call is TRBV19, the J call TRBJ2-3; the D gene is possibly TRBD2 (5 bases). The V end was cut by 6 bases, the J end by 0 bases, with 10 bases between. The CDR3 consists of 14 residues. CDR1 and CDR2 from the germline V gene are LNHDA and SQIVND (reference sequence). CDR3 amino acids: CASRPGVSTDTQYF. The CDR3 bases are TGTGCCAGTAGACCCGGGGTTAGCACAGATACGCAGTATTTT.

This clone was recorded only once. The chain joins TRBV27 to TRBJ1-5; no clear D gene. This CDR3 has 15 amino acids. CDR1 and CDR2 (germline): MNHEY, SMNVEV (reference sequence). The V end lost 2 bases, the J end lost 6 bases, and 14 bases lay between the germline ends. The CDR3 protein is CASSLGIGTGQPQHF. Here the CDR3 DNA reads TGTGCCAGCAGTTTAGGTATTGGTACCGGTCAGCCCCAGCATTTT.

The rearrangement joins TRBV2 to TRBJ2-7; D ambiguous. Trimming removed 6 bases at V and 3 bases at J, with 9 bases between. The CDR3 loop spans 12 amino acids. The germline V gene encodes CDR1 SNHLY and CDR2 FYNNEI. For the CDR3, the DNA is TGTGCCAGCAGGGCATCATTCTACGAGCAGTACTTC. Protein sequence: CASRASFYEQYF.

This chain links TRBV6-5 with TRBJ2-2; D uncertain. The CDR3 is made up of 14 amino acids. CDR1 is MNHEY, CDR2 SVGAGI, per germline. V was cut by 2 bases and J by 0 bases, with 4 bases left in between. This CDR3 reads CASSYATNTGELFF. Written as DNA, the CDR3 is TGTGCCAGCAGTTACGCTACGAACACCGGGGAGCTGTTTTTT.